Following are 12 T cell receptor beta chains from one sample sequenced in a study of persistence of HIV-infected CD4 T cells. The libraries were made with immunoSEQ version 4 in survey mode. The repertoire was sequenced with immunoSEQ multiplex PCR; TCRdb's copy has only in-frame clones and lacks some. The data show about 64,000 clones, with about four fifths seen just once and roughly 1.7% held by the top ten. No antigen has been assigned to these receptors. Overlapping HIV-1 Gag 15-mer peptides at 1 ug per peptide per mL were used. Memory cells lacking CD40L and CD69 with high CD45RO were sorted. The specimen was CD4+ T cells sorted from PBMCs after approximately 20-hour stimulation, collected from a patient who received antiretroviral therapy. The receptors shown here come from an adult man with HIV who was CMV-seropositive.

CDR3 bases: TGTGCCAGCAGCCAAGATGTAGGGACAGCGGCCTACGAGCAGTACTTC. As protein: CASSQDVGTAAYEQYF. The chain carries TRBV4-2 and TRBJ2-7, with 7 positions matching TRBD1. Trimming at V came to 0 bases and at J to 2 bases, leaving 7 bases not matched to a gene. In germline, CDR1 is LGHNA, CDR2 YNFKEQ. The CDR3 extends over 16 amino acids.

This clone was picked up a small number of times. The gene calls are TRBV5-6 and TRBJ1-5; maybe TRBD1 (6 bases). Trimming shortened V by 1 base and J by 11 bases, and 16 bases separated the two germline ends. The CDR3 contains 14 residues. In germline, CDR1 is SGHDT, CDR2 YYEEEE. CDR3 loop: CASSLSGVLEAQHF. The CDR3 DNA reads as TGTGCCAGCAGCTTGTCAGGGGTCCTCGAGGCCCAGCATTTT.

In DNA, the CDR3 is TGTGCCAGCAGCGTAGATCCCAATTCACCCCTCCACTTT. Translation gives CASSVDPNSPLHF. The chain employs TRBV9 and TRBJ1-6; D call uncertain. The germline CDR1 and CDR2 sequences are SGDLS and YYNGEE. The V end lost 0 bases, the J end lost 7 bases, and 5 bases lay between the germline ends. The CDR3 covers 13 residues.

The chain employs TRBV6-5 and TRBJ2-7, with 9 bases that match TRBD1. CDR3 size: 14 residues. Germline V gene data show CDR1 as MNHEY and CDR2 as SVGAGI. V lost 2 bases and J lost 3; bases outside the gene matches: 2. CDR3 amino acids: CASSYRGQGYEQYF. The CDR3 coding sequence is TGTGCCAGCAGTTACAGGGGACAGGGCTACGAGCAGTACTTC.

This clone showed up just once. The chain uses TRBV19 and TRBJ2-1; the D gene could be TRBD1 or TRBD2 (5 bases each). V was shortened by 8 bases and J by 6 bases, with 14 bases between the two germline ends. CDR3 size: 13 residues. CDR1 LNHDA and CDR2 SQIVND come from the germline V gene (reference sequence). For the CDR3, the DNA is TGTGCCAGTTCCCTTCGGGACGTCAATGAGCAGTTCTTC. Translating gives CASSLRDVNEQFF.

The V and J genes are TRBV2 and TRBJ2-7; 8 bases agree with TRBD1. The germline CDR1 and CDR2 sequences are SNHLY and FYNNEI. The CDR3 runs to 16 residues. V lost 6 bases, J lost 1 base, and 11 bases stayed unmatched. For the CDR3, the DNA is TGTGCCAGCAGAGAATGGACAGGGAGTTTTTCCTACGAGCAGTACTTC. It encodes CASREWTGSFSYEQYF.

The chain couples TRBV4-1 to TRBJ2-7, with no clear D. V shed 4 bases and J shed 1 base, with 14 bases lying between them. The CDR3 runs 15 residues. CDR1 and CDR2 (germline): MGHRA, YSYEKL. The CDR3 loop reads CASSLYGDGSYEQYF. As DNA, the CDR3 is TGCGCCAGCAGCCTATACGGAGACGGTTCCTACGAGCAGTACTTC.

V gene TRBV25-1 combines with J gene TRBJ1-3; D might be TRBD1 (5 bases). The CDR3 runs 18 residues. Per germline, CDR1 MGHDK and CDR2 SYGVNS. Trimming took off 2 bases at V and 0 bases at J, with 17 bases between the two ends. CDR3 loop: CASSESPGTGSSGNTIYF. In DNA, the CDR3 is TGTGCCAGCAGTGAAAGTCCCGGGACGGGAAGCTCTGGAAACACCATATATTTT.

The chain uses TRBV28 and TRBJ1-1; D gene unclear. This CDR3 is 14 amino acids long. Germline assignment: CDR1 MDHEN and CDR2 SYDVKM. V lost 7 bases and J 0 bases, leaving 12 bases between the germline ends. The CDR3 is CASNLVALNTEAFF. The CDR3 nucleotides are TGTGCCAGCAATTTGGTTGCTCTGAACACTGAAGCTTTCTTT.

The chain couples TRBV2 to TRBJ1-4; D is undetermined. The ends were cut back, 6 bases at V and 5 bases at J, with 10 bases in the middle. The CDR3 covers 13 residues. Germline assignment: CDR1 SNHLY and CDR2 FYNNEI. The CDR3 nucleotides are TGTGCCAGCAGAATTACCCTAAATGAAAAACTGTTTTTT. Residues: CASRITLNEKLFF.

CDR3 loop: CASSEAGRSSLTF. CDR3 nucleotide sequence: TGTGCCAGCAGTGAAGCGGGCAGGAGTAGTCTCACCTTC. The chain uses TRBV6-1 and TRBJ1-2; no firm D call. Germline V gives CDR1 MNHNS, CDR2 SASEGT. The CDR3 is 13 amino acids. V was pared by 0 bases and J by 13 bases, with 15 bases between.

The gene calls are TRBV29-1 and TRBJ1-1; D unclear. This CDR3 has 13 residues. V was trimmed by 5 bases and J by 0 bases, leaving 10 bases between them. The germline V gene has CDR1 SQVTM and CDR2 ANQGSEA. CDR3 loop: CSVMKGVNTEAFF. The CDR3 region has the DNA TGCAGCGTTATGAAGGGTGTGAACACTGAAGCTTTCTTT.